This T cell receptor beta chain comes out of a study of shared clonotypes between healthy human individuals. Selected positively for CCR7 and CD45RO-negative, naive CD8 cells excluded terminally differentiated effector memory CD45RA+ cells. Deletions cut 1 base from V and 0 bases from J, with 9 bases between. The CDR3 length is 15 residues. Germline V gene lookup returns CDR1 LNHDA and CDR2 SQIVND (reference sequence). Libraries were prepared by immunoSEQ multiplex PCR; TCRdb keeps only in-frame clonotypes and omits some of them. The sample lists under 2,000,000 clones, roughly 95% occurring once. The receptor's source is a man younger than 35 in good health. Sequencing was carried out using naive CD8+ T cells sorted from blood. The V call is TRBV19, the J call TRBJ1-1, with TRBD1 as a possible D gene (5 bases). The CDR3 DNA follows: TGTGCCAGTAGTATAGCGGAGGGGCTGAACACTGAAGCTTTCTTT. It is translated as CASSIAEGLNTEAFF.